This note documents a single T cell receptor (beta chain) sequence. As yet, its antigen is unknown. PCR was performed using 60 Vbeta and 13 Jbeta primers. Profiling relied on immunoSEQ multiplex PCR, and the TCRdb table lists in-frame clones only, not all of them. The sample comprises about 130,000 clones, roughly 80% of which are singletons, and roughly 7.3% rests with the top ten. The data are from a study of cytomegalovirus exposure and HLA in healthy donors. The study, taken as a whole, reports: An Asian-associated ancestry cluster reportedly showed fewer N-insertions than the roughly 670-donor mean in a later analysis. Differences between HLA loci emerged in a later analysis of TCR association rates, with DRB1 most and HLA-C fewest.

The CDR3 extends over 15 amino acids. In germline, CDR1 is MNHEY, CDR2 SVGAGI. V was pared by 7 bases and J by 3 bases, with 19 bases between. This chain links TRBV6-5 with TRBJ2-7, with D perhaps TRBD2 (7 bases). This sequence was found in a male donor in good health and CMV-seronegative. The material sequenced was PBMCs. The CDR3, as DNA: TGTGCCAGCACCGAAGGGGGGGACGGAGACTACGAGCAGTACTTC. This translates into CASTEGGDGDYEQYF.